This T cell receptor (beta chain) was captured by sequencing in a study of blood T cell repertoires in COVID-19. Across the whole study: The United States, Italy and Spain provided the acute and convalescent COVID-19 samples. T cells, B-cell-depleted T cells, or PBMCs provided the cDNA or gDNA that served as material.

Germline loops: CDR1 MDHEN, CDR2 SYDVKM. This CDR3 is 18 amino acids long. Trimming removed 6 bases from V and 1 base from J; junction bases left unmatched: 12. Donors of Cohort 3 who recovered were those that had two negative PCRs, clearance, or symptom resolution. This clone has just one count. Per the original data handling: The assay estimated nucleated cells by amplifying reference gene primers. Here immunoSEQ multiplex PCR was the method, and the copy in TCRdb shows in-frame clones only, minus some. The V and J calls and clone size are taken from that table; D and trimming were inferred from the DNA. Of roughly 250,000 clones in the sample, roughly 88% were seen once.

This chain joins TRBV28 and TRBJ2-3, with 11 bases fitting TRBD2. Sample: PBMCs or T cells enriched from blood (not recorded which). This clonotype was obtained from a woman between 50 and 59 years old who had recovered from COVID-19. The CDR3 region is CASSSYVAGGPGTDTQYF. The CDR3 DNA follows: TGTGCCAGCAGCTCCTACGTAGCGGGAGGGCCCGGCACAGATACGCAGTATTTT.